The source of this TCR beta chain is a study of cytomegalovirus exposure and HLA in healthy donors. The study's findings and limits: According to a later analysis, TCR clusters from the first cohort tended to co-occur in the 90 to 150 validation repertoires. Among TCR beta chains, those listed as cytomegalovirus-associated numbered roughly 150.

Trimming removed 5 bases at V and 6 bases at J, with 19 bases between. Germline loops: CDR1 MDHEN, CDR2 SYDVKM. CDR3 size: 15 residues. This clone was found once. Its antigen is unknown. Here immunoSEQ multiplex PCR was the method, and the copy in TCRdb shows in-frame clones only, minus some. The table lists tens of thousands of clones, over 85% of them singletons. The receptor comes from a woman between 18 and 29 years old in good health and CMV-seropositive. Sequencing was done on a sample of PBMCs. This chain links TRBV28 with TRBJ1-1; D perhaps matches TRBD1 (5 bases). The CDR3 loop is CASSGLAGQFSEAFF. The CDR3 DNA is TGTGCCAGCAGTGGGCTGGCAGGGCAGTTTTCTGAAGCTTTCTTT.